These 12 T cell receptor beta chains came from one sample sequenced in a study of technical replicates of blood from a handful of donors. Sequencing was performed with immunoSEQ multiplex PCR; in TCRdb, only in-frame clones are kept and a portion is missing. This table holds approximately 97,000 clones, about 95% found once. The sample taken for sequencing was T cells isolated from PBMCs. The receptor set was obtained from a human donor in good health.

The rearrangement joins TRBV10-3 to TRBJ2-7; 8 nucleotides agree with TRBD2. This CDR3 is built from 13 residues. CDR1 ENHRY and CDR2 SYGVKD come from the germline V gene. V lost 11 bases to trimming and J lost 2 bases; unmatched junction nucleotides: 8. CDR3 coding DNA: TGTGCCTCGCAACTAGCGGTTACCTACGAGCAGTACTTC. It translates to CASQLAVTYEQYF.

The gene calls are TRBV30 and TRBJ1-5, with a tentative D call TRBD1 (5 bases). V was pared by 4 bases and J by 5 bases, with 12 bases between. Per the germline V gene, CDR1 is GTSNPN and CDR2 is SVGIG (reference sequence). The CDR3 runs 13 residues. Here the CDR3 DNA reads TGTGCCTGGACCTCATCCAGGGATCAGCCCCAGCATTTT. Translated, it gives CAWTSSRDQPQHF.

This chain links TRBV27 with TRBJ2-1, with 11 bases fitting TRBD2. The CDR3 sequence is 14 residues long. The trim removed 6 bases at V and 6 bases at J, leaving 4 bases unmatched. CDR1 MNHEY and CDR2 SMNVEV come from the germline V gene (reference sequence). The CDR3 sequence is CASSPGLAGNEQFF. CDR3 nucleotide sequence: TGTGCCAGCAGCCCCGGACTAGCGGGCAATGAGCAGTTCTTC.

The CDR3 region has the DNA TGTGCCAGCAGTTTATTTAGTGAGCAGTTCTTC. Residues: CASSLFSEQFF. The V gene is TRBV27, the J gene TRBJ2-1; D uncertain. CDR3 size: 11 residues. Germline CDR1 reads MNHEY; CDR2 reads SMNVEV (reference sequence). V lost 1 base, J lost 9 bases, and 4 bases lay in between.

This chain uses TRBV9 with TRBJ2-5; D unclear. The CDR3 totals 16 residues. Germline CDR1 SGDLS, CDR2 YYNGEE. Deletions cut 1 base from V and 1 base from J, with 14 bases between. This CDR3 is CASSVRGTVTQETQYF. The CDR3 region has the DNA TGTGCCAGCAGCGTACGAGGTACGGTTACCCAAGAGACCCAGTACTTC.

V and J are TRBV7-6 and TRBJ1-1, with no clear D. The CDR3 runs 13 residues. The V end lost 1 base, the J end lost 1 base, and 4 bases lay between the germline ends. Per germline, CDR1 SGHVS and CDR2 FNYEAQ. The CDR3 DNA is TGTGCCAGCAGCTTAGATCAGAACACTGAAGCTTTCTTT. It translates to CASSLDQNTEAFF.

The chain uses TRBV7-6 and TRBJ2-5; 10 bases agree with TRBD2. V lost 1 base to trimming and J lost 6 bases; unmatched junction nucleotides: 11. The CDR3 spans 17 residues. Per germline, CDR1 SGHVS and CDR2 FNYEAQ. The CDR3, as DNA: TGTGCCAGCAGCTTAGAGTTGGCTAGCGGGAGAGCACAGACCCAGTACTTC. Encoded protein: CASSLELASGRAQTQYF.

Comment on this clone: One junction end disagrees with the germline gene, perhaps due to a read error. V is TRBV7-7 and J is TRBJ2-3; TRBD1 agrees at 11 bases. Germline-derived CDR1 and CDR2 are SSHAT and FNYEAQ (reference sequence). The length of the CDR3 is 18 residues. CDR3 DNA sequence: TGTGCTAGCAGCCAAACTATTACGGGGACAGGGGGAGCGGATACGCAGTATTTT. This gives the protein CASSQTITGTGGADTQYF.

The chain has TRBV11-3 and TRBJ2-1, with TRBD2 matching 11 bases. After removal of 0 bases from V and 5 bases from J, the junction contained 6 bases not matched to a gene. Per the germline V gene, CDR1 is SGHNT and CDR2 is YENEEA. The CDR3 is 17 residues long. The CDR3 loop reads CASSLELAGAGNNEQFF. The CDR3 DNA is TGTGCCAGCAGCTTAGAACTAGCGGGAGCGGGCAACAATGAGCAGTTCTTC.

The chain has TRBV6-1 and TRBJ2-1, with a tentative D call TRBD2 (5 bases). Trimming removed 4 bases at V and 4 bases at J, with 20 bases between. CDR1 is MNHNS, CDR2 SASEGT, per germline. There are 17 residues in the CDR3. The CDR3 spells CASSGVLAGMGYNEQFF. The CDR3 nucleotides read TGTGCCAGCAGTGGAGTGCTAGCTGGGATGGGATACAATGAGCAGTTCTTC.

The chain links TRBV29-1 to TRBJ2-2; TRBD2 matches 16 bases. Germline V gene lookup returns CDR1 SQVTM and CDR2 ANQGSEA. With V trimmed by 5 bases and J by 6 bases, 15 bases remained unmatched. The CDR3 totals 19 residues. The CDR3 DNA is TGCAGCGTTTCTCCGGGACTAGCGGGAGGGCCTATAGGCGCCGGGGAGCTGTTTTTT. It codes for CSVSPGLAGGPIGAGELFF.

The V call is TRBV7-9, the J call TRBJ1-5; 7 bases align to TRBD1. Trimming cost V 5 bases and J 2 bases; bases outside gene matches: 3. The CDR3 consists of 14 residues. In germline, CDR1 is SEHNR, CDR2 FQNEAQ (reference sequence). CDR3 sequence reads: CASSATGGNQPQHF. DNA of the CDR3: TGTGCCAGCAGCGCCACAGGGGGCAATCAGCCCCAGCATTTT. Using reference TRBV7-9 and TRBJ1-5 for the parts outside the CDR3, the full variable domain is DTGVSQNPRHKITKRGQNVTFRCDPISEHNRLYWYRQTLGQGPEFLTYFQNEAQLEKSRLLSDRFSAERPKGSFSTLEIQRTEQGDSAMYLCASSATGGNQPQHFGDGTRLSIL.